One sample yielded the 32 T cell receptor beta chains listed below, sequenced in a study of response to subunit inactivated influenza vaccine. Using its own MiXCR run on the RT-PCR reads, TCRdb lists one record per CDR3 protein. Of hundreds of thousands of distinct CDR3 sequences listed, more than 15% are singletons. Sequenced material: PBMCs from blood, taken roughly 12 days after vaccination. These receptors all come from a man aged 50 or older who received an inactivated influenza vaccine.

The CDR3 DNA sequence: TGTGCCGGAGCTAGCGACTGGGGAGAGACCCAGTACTTC. Amino acids: CAGASDWGETQYF. This sequence joins TRBV30 and TRBJ2-5; perhaps TRBD2 as D (6 bases). The CDR3 contains 13 residues. Germline values: CDR1 GTSNPN, CDR2 SVGIG (reference sequence). Trimming stripped 8 bases from V and 4 bases from J, with 17 bases between.

V gene TRBV25-1 combines with J gene TRBJ2-5; TRBD2 matches 13 bases. Losses at the gene ends were 1 base for V and 1 base for J; bases not matched to a gene: 9. The CDR3 length is 19 residues. Germline CDR1 is MGHDK and CDR2 is SYGVNS. The CDR3 DNA reads as TGTGCCAGCAGTGAATTCGGACTAGCGGGAGAGATCGGCCAAGAGACCCAGTACTTC. Protein product: CASSEFGLAGEIGQETQYF.

The chain uses TRBV7-9 and TRBJ2-4; weak D call: TRBD2 (6 bases). CDR1 SEHNR and CDR2 FQNEAQ come from the germline V gene (reference sequence). This CDR3 has 15 residues. Between the trimmed V and J ends, which lost 7 bases and 8 bases, there was a span of 21 bases. The CDR3 here is CASTELSGRLDIQYF. The CDR3 nucleotides read TGTGCCAGCACCGAACTGTCGGGGAGGTTAGACATTCAGTACTTC.

The chain combines TRBV11-2 with TRBJ2-1; TRBD2 aligns across 12 bases. From germline, CDR1 is SGHAT and CDR2 FQNNGV. V lost 5 bases, J lost 7 bases, and 6 bases stayed unmatched. The CDR3 totals 15 residues. The CDR3 nucleotides read TGTGCCAGCAGCCCGCGACTAGCGGGAGTTAATGAGCAGTTCTTC. It codes for CASSPRLAGVNEQFF.

The chain joins TRBV27 to TRBJ2-5; TRBD1 or TRBD2 may be the D gene (5 bases each). The ends were cut back, 5 bases at V and 3 bases at J, with 10 bases in the middle. The CDR3 has 13 amino acids. Looked up from germline, CDR1 is MNHEY and CDR2 is SMNVEV (reference sequence). The CDR3: CASSHRGKETQYF. The CDR3 region has the DNA TGTGCCAGCAGTCACCGGGGCAAAGAGACCCAGTACTTC.

CDR3 in DNA: TGTGCCAGCAGTGACAGGCCGTTTAACACCGGGGAGCTGTTTTTT. Its translation: CASSDRPFNTGELFF. This chain links TRBV6-1 with TRBJ2-2, with unresolved D. Per the germline V gene, CDR1 is MNHNS and CDR2 is SASEGT. Trimming pared 3 bases from V and 2 bases from J, leaving 10 bases between. The CDR3 is made up of 15 amino acids.

The chain is built from TRBV14 and TRBJ2-3, with D unresolved. The CDR3 loop spans 14 amino acids. Trimming removed 4 bases at V and 6 bases at J, with 14 bases between. Germline V gene sequence: CDR1 SGHDN, CDR2 FVKESK. CDR3 amino acids: CASSRRSQSDTQYF. DNA for the CDR3: TGTGCCAGCAGCCGTCGATCACAGTCCGATACGCAGTATTTT.

The rearrangement uses TRBV28 and TRBJ2-1; TRBD2 agrees at 13 bases. The CDR3 has 16 residues. With 1 base clipped from V and 9 bases from J, the junction kept 6 bases outside the gene matches. Per the germline V gene, CDR1 is MDHEN and CDR2 is SYDVKM. The CDR3 region is CASSLSGTSGTSEQFF. CDR3 bases: TGTGCCAGCAGTTTATCGGGGACTAGCGGGACGAGTGAGCAGTTCTTC.

This clonotype was seen a few times. One end of the junction is discordant with germline, which a read error may explain. The rearrangement joins TRBV15 to TRBJ2-2; 15 nucleotides align to TRBD2. Germline V gene sequence: CDR1 LNHNV, CDR2 YYDKDF (reference sequence). This CDR3 has 17 amino acids. CDR3 DNA: TGTGCCATCAAAACCGGGACTAGCGGGAGGAACACCGTGGAGCTGTTTTTT. It specifies CAIKTGTSGRNTVELFF.

Only a few counts were recorded for this clonotype. The J gene is TRBJ2-7, the V gene TRBV18; the match to TRBD2 covers 10 bases. The V gene's germline CDR1 is KGHSH and CDR2 LQKENI. The CDR3 spans 14 residues. V was pared by 6 bases and J by 5 bases, with 7 bases of the junction left unmatched. The CDR3 DNA reads TGTGCCAGCTCGGCCGGGACTAGCGTGGACGAGCAGTACTTC. Its translation is CASSAGTSVDEQYF. The full variable domain, in which reference TRBV18 and TRBJ2-7 provide the parts outside the CDR3, is NAGVMQNPRHLVRRRGQEARLRCSPMKGHSHVYWYRQLPEEGLKFMVYLQKENIIDESGMPKERFSAEFPKEGPSILRIQQVVRGDSAAYFCASSAGTSVDEQYFGPGTRLTVT.

The V gene is TRBV5-6, the J gene TRBJ1-5; D unresolved. Germline CDR1 and CDR2: SGHDT and YYEEEE. The CDR3 has 14 residues. Trimming cost V 2 bases and J 7 bases, with 13 bases left between them. The CDR3: CASSFGQAGQPQHF. The CDR3 DNA sequence: TGTGCCAGCAGCTTCGGCCAGGCGGGACAGCCCCAGCATTTT.

The sample holds a few counts of this clonotype. This sequence joins TRBV6-1 and TRBJ2-7; D not certain. Between the trimmed V and J ends, which lost 6 bases and 6 bases, there was a span of 12 bases. Germline V lookup: CDR1 MNHNS, CDR2 SASEGT. This CDR3 has 12 residues. CDR3 coding DNA: TGTGCCAGCAGCCAACCCCCTGGCGAGCAGTACTTC. Its protein is CASSQPPGEQYF.

The genes are TRBV4-2 and TRBJ1-2; 9 positions match TRBD1. V lost 0 bases to trimming and J lost 4 bases; unmatched junction nucleotides: 6. The CDR3 sequence is 16 residues long. Germline V CDR1 and CDR2: LGHNA, YNFKEQ. The CDR3 protein is CASSQDIPGQGYGYTF. CDR3 sequence (DNA): TGTGCCAGCAGCCAAGATATTCCGGGACAGGGCTATGGCTACACCTTC.

The chain is built from TRBV20-1 and TRBJ2-7; 7 bases fit TRBD1. Unmatched junction bases numbered 4, after V lost 5 bases and J lost 0 bases. The CDR3 totals 13 residues. Germline values: CDR1 DFQATT, CDR2 SNEGSKA (reference sequence). CDR3 residues: CSAGDSFSYEQYF. CDR3 bases: TGCAGTGCTGGGGACAGCTTCTCCTACGAGCAGTACTTC.

This clonotype came up a few times. This chain links TRBV12-3 or TRBV12-4 with TRBJ1-1; D not certain. V shed 6 bases and J shed 3 bases, with 11 bases lying between them. The length of the CDR3 is 13 residues. The CDR3 nucleotides are TGTGCCAGCAGCATCGGGCGTCACACTGAAGCTTTCTTT. It yields the protein CASSIGRHTEAFF.

This clonotype came up many times. The chain recombines TRBV4-1 with TRBJ2-4; D might be TRBD1 or TRBD2, each matching 5 bases. There are 18 residues in the CDR3. The germline V gene encodes CDR1 MGHRA and CDR2 YSYEKL. V was shortened by 4 bases and J by 1 base, with 20 bases between the two germline ends. CDR3 DNA sequence: TGCGCCAGCAGCCCCTACGCCAAAGGGACCTTGGCCAAAAACATTCAGTACTTC. It translates to CASSPYAKGTLAKNIQYF.

Concerning this clonotype: This may be a read error, as it is one base from a much larger clone. The J gene is TRBJ2-1, the V gene TRBV3-1; D possibly corresponds to TRBD2 (5 bases). Germline CDR1 and CDR2: LGHDT and YNNKEL (reference sequence). This CDR3 has 14 amino acids. CDR3 residues: CASSRFRGEEEQLF. The CDR3 DNA reads as TGTGCCAGCAGCCGCTTCCGGGGAGAGGAGGAGCAGCTCTTC.

This clonotype was seen more than once but under ten times. This chain joins TRBV18 and TRBJ2-2; 7 nucleotides match TRBD2. This CDR3 is built from 16 residues. With 2 bases clipped from V and 2 bases from J, the junction kept 5 bases outside the gene matches. In germline, CDR1 is KGHSH, CDR2 LQKENI. The CDR3 sequence: CASSPFREVNTGELFF. The DNA of the CDR3 is TGTGCCAGCTCACCATTTCGGGAGGTCAACACCGGGGAGCTGTTTTTT.

In its sample, this clonotype was seen a few times. The V gene is TRBV4-1, the J gene TRBJ2-1; D not certain. This CDR3 comprises 14 residues. Trimming cost V 3 bases and J 5 bases, with 11 bases left between them. Germline values: CDR1 MGHRA, CDR2 YSYEKL. CDR3 loop: CASSQRWVDNEQFF. CDR3 coding DNA: TGCGCCAGCAGCCAGCGGTGGGTTGACAATGAGCAGTTCTTC.

CDR3 residues: CASSLGQRQYEQYF. CDR3 DNA sequence: TGTGCCAGCAGTCTAGGGCAGCGACAGTACGAGCAGTACTTC. The chain links TRBV6-1 to TRBJ2-7, with D perhaps TRBD1 (5 bases). Trimming pared 5 bases from V and 4 bases from J, leaving 15 bases between. Germline CDR1 MNHNS, CDR2 SASEGT. The CDR3 is 14 residues long.

This clonotype was counted between two and nine times. This chain links TRBV12-3 or TRBV12-4 with TRBJ1-1; D call uncertain. The CDR3 totals 14 residues. The V gene lost 3 bases and the J gene lost 0 bases, with 8 bases spanning the gap. The DNA of the CDR3 is TGTGCCAGCAGTTTTGGCAGCATGAACACTGAAGCTTTCTTT. Translating gives CASSFGSMNTEAFF.

In its sample, this clonotype was seen a few times. The chain combines TRBV7-3 with TRBJ1-1, with TRBD1 matching over 8 bases. Per germline, CDR1 SGHTA and CDR2 FQGTGA. Trimming cost V 5 bases and J 6 bases; bases outside gene matches: 8. The CDR3 extends over 14 amino acids. This CDR3 reads CASSPPTGVAEAFF. The CDR3 DNA is TGTGCCAGCAGCCCCCCGACAGGGGTTGCTGAAGCTTTCTTT.

This clonotype showed up just a few times. The rearrangement links TRBV28 to TRBJ2-1; possibly TRBD2 for D (7 bases). V was cut by 4 bases and J by 1 base, with 11 bases left in between. This CDR3 has 15 residues. The germline V gene encodes CDR1 MDHEN and CDR2 SYDVKM. CDR3 sequence reads: CASSSAGASYNEQFF. The CDR3 DNA follows: TGTGCCAGCAGTTCGGCGGGGGCTTCCTACAATGAGCAGTTCTTC.

This clonotype was recorded a few times. The gene calls are TRBV15 and TRBJ2-1; the match to TRBD2 covers 8 bases. V was pared by 0 bases and J by 7 bases, with 5 bases of the junction left unmatched. The CDR3 consists of 15 residues. Germline V gene lookup returns CDR1 LNHNV and CDR2 YYDKDF (reference sequence). In DNA form, the CDR3 reads TGTGCCACCAGCAGAGATCCGGGAGGGTTAAATGAGCAGTTCTTC. Translation: CATSRDPGGLNEQFF.

This chain connects TRBV12-3 or TRBV12-4 to TRBJ2-1; TRBD2 matches 8 bases. J was trimmed by 7 bases and V by 0 bases; bases with no gene match: 11. The CDR3 sequence is 17 residues long. The CDR3 sequence is CASSLAFIAGGHNEQFF. DNA of the CDR3: TGTGCCAGCAGTTTAGCGTTTATCGCGGGGGGTCATAATGAGCAGTTCTTC.

The genes are TRBV20-1 and TRBJ2-7; possibly TRBD1 for D (6 bases). CDR3 length: 12 residues. Germline V gene data show CDR1 as DFQATT and CDR2 as SNEGSKA (reference sequence). V lost 6 bases to trimming and J lost 3 bases, with 12 bases between them. This CDR3 is CSAPKGVYEQYF. The CDR3 nucleotides are TGCAGTGCCCCGAAGGGGGTCTACGAGCAGTACTTC.

This clonotype has more than one count but fewer than ten. This chain connects TRBV3-1 to TRBJ1-1, with no clear D. The germline CDR1 and CDR2 sequences are LGHDT and YNNKEL (reference sequence). V lost 4 bases and J lost 5, with 11 bases in between. The CDR3 has 13 residues. CDR3 residues: CASSRYGVTEAFF. Written as DNA, the CDR3 is TGTGCCAGCAGCCGCTATGGGGTTACTGAAGCTTTCTTT. The full variable domain, completed using reference TRBV3-1 and TRBJ1-1, is DTAVSQTPKYLVTQMGNDKSIKCEQNLGHDTMYWYKQDSKKFLKIMFSYNNKELIINETVPNRFSPKSPDKAHLNLHINSLELGDSAVYFCASSRYGVTEAFFGQGTRLTVV.

The gene calls are TRBV7-9 and TRBJ2-2, with D perhaps TRBD1 or TRBD2 (5 bases each). V was pared by 5 bases and J by 5 bases, with 15 bases between. This CDR3 has 15 amino acids. Per the germline V gene, CDR1 is SEHNR and CDR2 is FQNEAQ (reference sequence). CDR3 nucleotides: TGTGCCAGCAGCCCCCCGTGGGGGAAAACCGGGGAGCTGTTTTTT. Protein sequence: CASSPPWGKTGELFF.

This clonotype was seen a few times. This CDR3 reads CASSERVDTQYF. In DNA, the CDR3 is TGTGCCAGCAGCGAGAGAGTAGATACGCAGTATTTT. V gene TRBV9 combines with J gene TRBJ2-3, with D unclear. The CDR3 is 12 residues long. Trimming shortened V by 3 bases and J by 5 bases, and 7 bases separated the two germline ends. The germline V gene encodes CDR1 SGDLS and CDR2 YYNGEE.

This rearrangement joins TRBV20-1 to TRBJ1-1; no clear D. Germline V gene sequence: CDR1 DFQATT, CDR2 SNEGSKA (reference sequence). The germline V and J ends were trimmed by 1 base and 1 base, with 7 bases remaining between them. This CDR3 region has 13 residues. CDR3 loop: CSARVTANTEAFF. CDR3 nucleotides: TGCAGTGCTAGAGTTACGGCGAACACTGAAGCTTTCTTT.

The V gene is TRBV20-1, the J gene TRBJ1-5, with 7 bases lining up with TRBD1. V shed 2 bases and J 5 bases; nucleotides not matched to a gene: 3. The CDR3 runs to 13 residues. The germline CDR1 and CDR2 sequences are DFQATT and SNEGSKA (reference sequence). CDR3 sequence reads: CSARKGTDQPQHF. CDR3 sequence (DNA): TGCAGTGCTAGAAAAGGGACAGATCAGCCCCAGCATTTT.

In this sample, this clonotype turned up a few times. This rearrangement joins TRBV4-2 to TRBJ1-1; perhaps TRBD1 as D (6 bases). Germline-derived CDR1 and CDR2 are LGHNA and YNFKEQ. The CDR3 contains 15 residues. Trimming cost V 5 bases and J 3 bases, with 16 bases left between them. The CDR3: CASSSRSSGDTEAFF. CDR3 nucleotides: TGTGCCAGCAGCTCGAGGTCCTCAGGGGACACTGAAGCTTTCTTT.